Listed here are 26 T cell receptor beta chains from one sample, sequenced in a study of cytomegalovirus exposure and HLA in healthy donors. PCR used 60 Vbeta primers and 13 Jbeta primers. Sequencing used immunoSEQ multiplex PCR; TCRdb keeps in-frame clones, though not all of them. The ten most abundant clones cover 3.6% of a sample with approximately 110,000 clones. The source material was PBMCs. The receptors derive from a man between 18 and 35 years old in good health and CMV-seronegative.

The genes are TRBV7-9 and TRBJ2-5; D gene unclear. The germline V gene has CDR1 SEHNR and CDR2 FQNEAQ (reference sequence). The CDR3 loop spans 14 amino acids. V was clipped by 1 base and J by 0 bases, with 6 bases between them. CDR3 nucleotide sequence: TGTGCCAGCAGCTTAGGGCGGTACCAAGAGACCCAGTACTTC. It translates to CASSLGRYQETQYF.

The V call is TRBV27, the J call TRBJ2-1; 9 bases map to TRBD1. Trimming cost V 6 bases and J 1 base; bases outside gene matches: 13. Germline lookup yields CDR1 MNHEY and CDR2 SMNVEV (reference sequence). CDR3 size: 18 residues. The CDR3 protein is CASRRNRDRVSSYNEQFF. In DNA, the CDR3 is TGTGCCAGCAGACGTAACCGGGACAGGGTTTCTTCCTACAATGAGCAGTTCTTC.

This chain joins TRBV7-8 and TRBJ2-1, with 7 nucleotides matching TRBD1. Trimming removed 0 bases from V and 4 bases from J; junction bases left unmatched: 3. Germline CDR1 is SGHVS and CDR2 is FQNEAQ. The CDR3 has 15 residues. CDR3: CASSLAPQGYNEQFF. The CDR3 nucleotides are TGTGCCAGCAGCTTAGCTCCACAGGGGTACAATGAGCAGTTCTTC.

The CDR3 here is CASRFTGFLYEQYF. The CDR3 nucleotides are TGTGCCAGCAGGTTTACAGGGTTCCTATACGAGCAGTACTTC. The V and J genes are TRBV2 and TRBJ2-7; maybe TRBD1 (6 bases). CDR3 length: 14 amino acids. CDR1 is SNHLY, CDR2 FYNNEI, per germline. Trimming took 6 bases from V and 4 from J, leaving 16 bases between them.

CDR3 region: CASSEGGLAGGELFF. The CDR3 DNA follows: TGTGCCAGCAGTGAGGGGGGACTAGCTGGCGGGGAGCTGTTTTTT. The genes are TRBV9 and TRBJ2-2, with TRBD2 identical over 9 bases. Looked up from germline, CDR1 is SGDLS and CDR2 is YYNGEE. J gave up 7 bases and V 5 bases, and 9 bases lay outside the gene matches. The CDR3 extends over 15 amino acids. The variable domain in full, completed from reference TRBV9 and TRBJ2-2, reads DSGVTQTPKHLITATGQRVTLRCSPRSGDLSVYWYQQSLDQGLQFLIQYYNGEERAKGNILERFSAQQFPDLHSELNLSSLELGDSALYFCASSEGGLAGGELFFGEGSRLTVL.

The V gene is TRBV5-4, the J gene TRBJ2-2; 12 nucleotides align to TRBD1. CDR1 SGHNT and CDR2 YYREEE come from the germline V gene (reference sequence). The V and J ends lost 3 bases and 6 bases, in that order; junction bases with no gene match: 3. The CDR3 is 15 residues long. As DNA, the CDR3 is TGTGCCAGCAGCTGGGGACAGGGGGCGCCCGGGGAGCTGTTTTTT. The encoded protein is CASSWGQGAPGELFF.

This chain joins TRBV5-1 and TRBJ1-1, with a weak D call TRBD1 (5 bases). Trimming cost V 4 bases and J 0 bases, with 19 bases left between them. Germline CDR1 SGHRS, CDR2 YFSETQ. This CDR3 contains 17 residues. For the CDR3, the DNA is TGCGCCAGCAGCAAATCCGGGCAGGGTGTAATGAACACTGAAGCTTTCTTT. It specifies CASSKSGQGVMNTEAFF.

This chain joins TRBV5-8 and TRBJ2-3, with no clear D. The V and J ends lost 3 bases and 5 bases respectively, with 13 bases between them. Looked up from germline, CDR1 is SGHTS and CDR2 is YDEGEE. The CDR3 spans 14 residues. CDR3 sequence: CASSSVEYVDTQYF. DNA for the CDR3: TGTGCCAGCAGCTCCGTGGAGTATGTAGATACGCAGTATTTT. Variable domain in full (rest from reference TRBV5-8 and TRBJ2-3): EAGVTQSPTHLIKTRGQQATLRCSPISGHTSVYWYQQALGLGLQFLLWYDEGEERNRGNFPPRFSGRQFPNYSSELNVNALELEDSALYLCASSSVEYVDTQYFGPGTRLTVL.

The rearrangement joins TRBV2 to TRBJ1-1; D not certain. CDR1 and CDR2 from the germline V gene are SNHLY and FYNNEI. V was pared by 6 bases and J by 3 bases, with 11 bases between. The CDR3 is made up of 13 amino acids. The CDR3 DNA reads TGTGCCAGCAGGGAGCGAGGGTACACTGAAGCTTTCTTT. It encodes CASRERGYTEAFF.

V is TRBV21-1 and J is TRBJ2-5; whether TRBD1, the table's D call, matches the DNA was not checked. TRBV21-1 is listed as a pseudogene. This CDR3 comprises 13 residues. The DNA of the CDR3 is TGTGCCATCGGACAGGGCGGAAAAGAGACCCAGTACTTC. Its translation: CAIGQGGKETQYF.

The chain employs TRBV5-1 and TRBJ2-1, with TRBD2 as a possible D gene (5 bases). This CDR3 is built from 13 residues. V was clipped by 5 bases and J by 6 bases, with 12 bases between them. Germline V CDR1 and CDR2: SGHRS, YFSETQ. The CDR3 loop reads CASRKERSNEQFF. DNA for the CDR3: TGCGCCAGCAGAAAAGAGCGGTCCAATGAGCAGTTCTTC. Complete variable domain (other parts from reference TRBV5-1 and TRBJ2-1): KAGVTQTPRYLIKTRGQQVTLSCSPISGHRSVSWYQQTPGQGLQFLFEYFSETQRNKGNFPGRFSGRQFSNSRSEMNVSTLELGDSALYLCASRKERSNEQFFGPGTRLTVL.

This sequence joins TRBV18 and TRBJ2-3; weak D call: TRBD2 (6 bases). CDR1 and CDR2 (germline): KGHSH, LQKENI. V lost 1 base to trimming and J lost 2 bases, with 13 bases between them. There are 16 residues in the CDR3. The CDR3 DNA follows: TGTGCCAGCTCACCACGGAGGGGTACATTCACAGATACGCAGTATTTT. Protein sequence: CASSPRRGTFTDTQYF.

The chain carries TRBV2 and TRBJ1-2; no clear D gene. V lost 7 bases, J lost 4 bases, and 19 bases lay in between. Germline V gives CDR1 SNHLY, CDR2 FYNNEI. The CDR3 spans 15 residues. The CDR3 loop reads CASMVYLSSVYGYTF. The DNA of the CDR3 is TGTGCCAGCATGGTTTATCTCTCCAGCGTCTATGGCTACACCTTC.

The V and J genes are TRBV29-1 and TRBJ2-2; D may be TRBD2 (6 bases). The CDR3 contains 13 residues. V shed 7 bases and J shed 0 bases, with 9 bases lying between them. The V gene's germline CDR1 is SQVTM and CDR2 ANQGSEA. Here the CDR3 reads CSGGLSNTGELFF. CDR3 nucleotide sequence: TGCAGCGGGGGACTTTCGAACACCGGGGAGCTGTTTTTT.

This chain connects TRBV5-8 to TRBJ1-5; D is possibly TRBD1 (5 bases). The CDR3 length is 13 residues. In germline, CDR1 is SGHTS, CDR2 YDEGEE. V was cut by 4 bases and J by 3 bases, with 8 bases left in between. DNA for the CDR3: TGTGCCAGCAGCGGGGCAGTCAATCAGCCCCAGCATTTT. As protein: CASSGAVNQPQHF. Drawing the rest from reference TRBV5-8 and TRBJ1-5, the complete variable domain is EAGVTQSPTHLIKTRGQQATLRCSPISGHTSVYWYQQALGLGLQFLLWYDEGEERNRGNFPPRFSGRQFPNYSSELNVNALELEDSALYLCASSGAVNQPQHFGDGTRLSIL.

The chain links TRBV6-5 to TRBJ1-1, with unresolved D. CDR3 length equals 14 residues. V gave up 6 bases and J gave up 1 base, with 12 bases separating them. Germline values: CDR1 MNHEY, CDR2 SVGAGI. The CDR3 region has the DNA TGTGCCAGCAGCCGCGGACGGGGGAACACTGAAGCTTTCTTT. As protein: CASSRGRGNTEAFF.

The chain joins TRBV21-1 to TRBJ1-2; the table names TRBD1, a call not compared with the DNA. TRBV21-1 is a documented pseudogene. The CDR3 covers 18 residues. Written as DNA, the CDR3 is TGTGCCAGCAGCAAAACGAACCACCGGGACAGGGGCGGGAATGGCTACACCTTC. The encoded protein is CASSKTNHRDRGGNGYTF.

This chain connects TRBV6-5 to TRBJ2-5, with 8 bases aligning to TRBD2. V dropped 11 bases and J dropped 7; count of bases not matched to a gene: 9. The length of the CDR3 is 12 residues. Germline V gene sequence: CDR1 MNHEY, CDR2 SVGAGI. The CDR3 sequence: CACRGGTGTQYF. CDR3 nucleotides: TGTGCCTGCCGGGGGGGAACGGGGACCCAGTACTTC.

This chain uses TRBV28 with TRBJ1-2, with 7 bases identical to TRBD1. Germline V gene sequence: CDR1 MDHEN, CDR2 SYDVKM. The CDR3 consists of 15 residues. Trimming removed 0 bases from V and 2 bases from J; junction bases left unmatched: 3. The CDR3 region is CASSLWAGGNYGYTF. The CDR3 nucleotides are TGTGCCAGCAGTTTATGGGCAGGGGGGAACTATGGCTACACCTTC.

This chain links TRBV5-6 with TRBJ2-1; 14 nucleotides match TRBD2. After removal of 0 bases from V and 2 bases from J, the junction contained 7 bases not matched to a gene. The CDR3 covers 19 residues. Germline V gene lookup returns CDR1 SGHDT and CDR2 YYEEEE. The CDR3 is CASSLGVGTSGRTYNEQFF. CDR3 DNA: TGTGCCAGCAGCTTGGGGGTGGGGACTAGCGGGAGAACCTACAATGAGCAGTTCTTC.

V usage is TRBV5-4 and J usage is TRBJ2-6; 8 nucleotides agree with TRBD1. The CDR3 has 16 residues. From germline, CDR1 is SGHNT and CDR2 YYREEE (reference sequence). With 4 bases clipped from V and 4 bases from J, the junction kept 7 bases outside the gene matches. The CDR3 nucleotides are TGTGCCAGCAGCCCCGGACAGGGAGCCGGGGCCAACGTCCTGACTTTC. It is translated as CASSPGQGAGANVLTF.

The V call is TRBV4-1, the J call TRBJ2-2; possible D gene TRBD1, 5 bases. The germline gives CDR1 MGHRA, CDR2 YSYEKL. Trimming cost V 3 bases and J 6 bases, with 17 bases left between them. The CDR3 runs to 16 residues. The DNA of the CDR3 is TGCGCCAGCAGCCAGGGGCACTGGGTGGCCGCCGGGGAGCTGTTTTTT. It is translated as CASSQGHWVAAGELFF.

The CDR3 region is CASSRTGTGELFF. The DNA of the CDR3 is TGTGCCAGCTCGCGGACAGGGACCGGGGAGCTGTTTTTT. The chain joins TRBV18 to TRBJ2-2; TRBD1 matches 8 bases. Germline V gene lookup returns CDR1 KGHSH and CDR2 LQKENI. Losses at the gene ends were 6 bases for V and 5 bases for J; bases not matched to a gene: 2. This CDR3 spans 13 amino acids.

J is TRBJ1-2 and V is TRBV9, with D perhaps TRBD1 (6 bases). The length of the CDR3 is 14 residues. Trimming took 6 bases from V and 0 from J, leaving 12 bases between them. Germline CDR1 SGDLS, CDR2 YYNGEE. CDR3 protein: CASKSGQTNYGYTF. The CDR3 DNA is TGTGCCAGCAAGTCTGGACAGACTAACTATGGCTACACCTTC.

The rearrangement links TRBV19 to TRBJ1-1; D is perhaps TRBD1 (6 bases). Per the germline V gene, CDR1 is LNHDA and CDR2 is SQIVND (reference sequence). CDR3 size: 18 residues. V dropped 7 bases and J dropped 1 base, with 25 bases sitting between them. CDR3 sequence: CASTPMETGRSKNTEAFF. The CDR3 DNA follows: TGTGCCAGTACCCCAATGGAAACAGGGCGGTCAAAGAACACTGAAGCTTTCTTT.

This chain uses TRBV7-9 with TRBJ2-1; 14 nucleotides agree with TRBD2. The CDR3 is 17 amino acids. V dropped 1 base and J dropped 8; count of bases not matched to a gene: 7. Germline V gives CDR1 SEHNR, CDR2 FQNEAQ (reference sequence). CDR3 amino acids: CASSLGTSGGLRDEQFF. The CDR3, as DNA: TGTGCCAGCAGCTTAGGGACTAGCGGGGGGTTGAGAGATGAGCAGTTCTTC.